This TCR beta chain emerged from a study of blood T cells in healthy people across ages. Each donor supplied roughly 9 milliliters of peripheral blood. Overall study results and limits: A greater number of naive CD4+ cells and higher diversity distinguished long-lived donors from aged donors. A roughly linear fall in TCR beta diversity per million T cells was seen with increasing age. Naive T cell percentage showed a strong correlation with TCR beta diversity.

CDR1 and CDR2 from the germline V gene are MNHEY and SMNVEV (reference sequence). V lost 6 bases and J lost 1; bases outside the gene matches: 10. The CDR3 extends over 16 amino acids. Primed by a sample-barcoded 5' primer and a J-beta primer mix, a second PCR proceeded for about 6 to 11 cycles. MiXCR, applied by TCRdb to the 5' RACE reads, yields one record per CDR3 protein. The sample holds approximately 1,100,000 distinct CDR3 sequences; 40% to 50% are singletons and the top ten take approximately 19%. Notes on this clonotype: Its cognate antigen is unknown.

The source of this sequence is a woman aged 55-70 years in good health. Sequencing was done on a sample of blood. V is TRBV27 and J is TRBJ2-7; 9 nucleotides agree with TRBD1. CDR3 coding DNA: TGTGCCAGCAGGCGGCGGGGACAGGGAGCTTCCTACGAGCAGTACTTC. Encoded protein: CASRRRGQGASYEQYF.